Here is one TCR beta chain with its context. The record originates from a study of blood T cell repertoires in COVID-19. Across the study: COVID-19 samples collected from the United States, Italy and Spain covered acute and convalescent phases. T cells, B-cell-depleted T cells, or PBMCs supplied cDNA or gDNA.

In the original processing: Reference gene primer amplification gave nucleated cell count estimates. Clones were read by immunoSEQ multiplex PCR, and TCRdb kept only the in-frame ones, dropping some. For V, J and clone size, that table is used; D and trimming come from the DNA. The data show about 70,000 clones, approximately 90% seen once. With 2 bases removed from V and 0 bases from J, the gap between germline ends came to 10 bases. This CDR3 region has 15 residues. Germline CDR1 and CDR2: SGHTA and FQGTGA. The V and J genes are TRBV7-3 and TRBJ2-5; tentatively, D is TRBD2 (5 bases). The sequence came from a middle-aged man with COVID-19, enrolled during active disease. Sequencing was done on a sample of peripheral blood. For the CDR3, the DNA is TGTGCCAGCAGCTTATCGAGCGGAAACCAAGAGACCCAGTACTTC. Its translation is CASSLSSGNQETQYF.